This T cell receptor beta chain was identified in a study of CD8 T cells in Susac syndrome. The study, taken as a whole, reports: In its TCR sequencing and HLA analysis, the study acknowledged that the number of individuals was relatively small.

Matched for age and sex, the controls were healthy donors. FACS enriched CD8+ TEMRA cells, while bulk CD8+ and CD4+ were negatively isolated. Per the germline V gene, CDR1 is SGHVS and CDR2 is FQNEAQ. The CDR3 covers 15 residues. With 3 bases clipped from V and 2 bases from J, the junction kept 6 bases outside the gene matches. RNA amounts of 0.5 to 1 ug underwent reverse transcription with random hexamers. TCR beta CDR3 was amplified by immunoSEQ covering 54 Vbeta and 13 Jbeta. MiXCR, run by TCRdb on the immunoSEQ multiplex PCR reads, gives a single entry per CDR3 protein. Of roughly 180,000 distinct CDR3 sequences listed, around 94% are singletons. In the case of this clonotype: The antigen is not known.

The receptor was derived from a human donor in good health. The material sequenced was CD4+ T cells from PBMCs. The genes are TRBV7-8 and TRBJ2-7; 8 bases line up with TRBD1. The CDR3, as DNA: TGTGCCAGCAGCTTTCGGACAGGGCTTACCTACGAGCAGTACTTC. Protein product: CASSFRTGLTYEQYF.